The rows below give T cell receptor beta chains drawn from one sample of a study of blood T cell repertoires in COVID-19. Sequenced by immunoSEQ multiplex PCR; TCRdb stores in-frame clones only, minus some. This sample has tens of thousands of clones; around 91% occur once, and the top ten carry roughly 2.6%. Sequencing input: peripheral blood. These receptors all come from a man in his 70s with acute or convalescent COVID-19. CDR3s leave out the opening cysteine and the closing phenylalanine or tryptophan. D genes are given only for firm matches.

j_call	v_call	d_call	cdr3_aa
TRBJ1-2	TRBV7-8	.	ASSFGTRQDYGYT
TRBJ2-3	TRBV7-9	.	ASSLAELTSTDTQY
TRBJ2-7	TRBV5-5	.	ASSLVQGAEQY
TRBJ1-2	TRBV24-1	TRBD1	ATSDRDSNYGYT
TRBJ2-5	TRBV5-4	.	ASQPSRGETQY
TRBJ1-2	TRBV28	.	ASSSTNTLYGYT
TRBJ1-4	TRBV7-6	.	ATKDRMDEKLF
TRBJ2-2	TRBV7-2	TRBD1	ASSLYRQGAFGELF
TRBJ1-5	TRBV19	TRBD1	ASSHDRGGKSNQPQH
TRBJ2-2	TRBV9	.	ASSVTGMNTGELF